Below are 13 T cell receptor beta chains sequenced from a single sample in a study of cytomegalovirus exposure and HLA in healthy donors. Use of 60 Vbeta and 13 Jbeta primers characterized the PCR. Clones were read by immunoSEQ multiplex PCR, and TCRdb kept only the in-frame ones, dropping some. Found here are approximately 170,000 clones, about 70% of them singletons; the top ten hold 4.5%. The sample comprised PBMCs. All receptors come from a woman aged 18-35 years in good health and CMV-seropositive.

CDR3 amino acids: CASSGEYGLGSGNTIYF. CDR3 bases: TGTGCCAGCAGTGGCGAGTACGGACTCGGCTCTGGAAACACCATATATTTT. The chain recombines TRBV6-1 with TRBJ1-3; D is uncertain. CDR1 and CDR2 from the germline V gene are MNHNS and SASEGT. V shed 4 bases and J shed 0 bases, with 16 bases lying between them. This CDR3 region has 17 residues.

A note on this clone: Relative to the germline gene, one junction end is altered; a read error may explain this. V gene TRBV19 combines with J gene TRBJ1-5; no reliable D call. The CDR3 has 17 amino acids. Germline V lookup: CDR1 LNHDA, CDR2 SQIVND (reference sequence). In DNA form, the CDR3 reads TGTGCCGGTAGCCCCGTGGAGGGTGGCATGCACAATCAGCCCCAGCATTTT. Protein: CAGSPVEGGMHNQPQHF.

The rearrangement uses TRBV6-6 and TRBJ2-2, with 11 bases lining up with TRBD1. Trimming removed 6 bases from V and 4 bases from J; junction bases left unmatched: 4. Looked up from germline, CDR1 is MNHNY and CDR2 is SVGAGI (reference sequence). The CDR3 covers 15 residues. CDR3 nucleotide sequence: TGTGCCAGCAGCCCGGACAGGGGGCCCACCGGGGAGCTGTTTTTT. It specifies CASSPDRGPTGELFF.

This chain links TRBV19 with TRBJ2-5, with unresolved D. This CDR3 has 13 residues. CDR1 LNHDA and CDR2 SQIVND come from the germline V gene (reference sequence). Trimming stripped 1 base from V and 5 bases from J, with 8 bases between. CDR3 sequence reads: CASSIGGLETQYF. DNA of the CDR3: TGTGCCAGTAGTATAGGAGGTCTGGAGACCCAGTACTTC. The whole variable domain, filled in from reference TRBV19 and TRBJ2-5, reads DGGITQSPKYLFRKEGQNVTLSCEQNLNHDAMYWYRQDPGQGLRLIYYSQIVNDFQKGDIAEGYSVSREKKESFPLTVTSAQKNPTAFYLCASSIGGLETQYFGPGTRLLVL.

V usage is TRBV4-2 and J usage is TRBJ1-1; TRBD1 aligns across 9 bases. The germline V gene encodes CDR1 LGHNA and CDR2 YNFKEQ. Trimming cost V 7 bases and J 6 bases; bases outside gene matches: 12. This CDR3 contains 15 residues. CDR3 nucleotides: TGTGCCAGCACCAGGGGGACAGGGACTGTCGCTGAAGCTTTCTTT. Its translation: CASTRGTGTVAEAFF.

To note about this clone: It is likely a read error, because the conserved phenylalanine at the end of the CDR3 is missing. The chain carries TRBV19 and TRBJ2-7; possibly TRBD1 for D (6 bases). The CDR3 length is 14 residues. V shed 7 bases and J shed 5 bases, with 18 bases lying between them. Germline CDR1 is LNHDA and CDR2 is SQIVND (reference sequence). The CDR3 DNA reads TGTGCCAGTAACGCCGGGACAAGTTTTGACGAGCAGTACCTC. This sequence encodes CASNAGTSFDEQYL.

J is TRBJ2-1 and V is TRBV27, with unresolved D. V was trimmed by 4 bases and J by 1 base, leaving 17 bases between them. Germline V gene sequence: CDR1 MNHEY, CDR2 SMNVEV (reference sequence). The CDR3 has 17 amino acids. The CDR3, as DNA: TGTGCCAGCAGTTCACCCTCTCTAGAACGGTCCTACAATGAGCAGTTCTTC. Its protein is CASSSPSLERSYNEQFF.

The rearrangement joins TRBV14 to TRBJ1-1; D may be TRBD1 (6 bases). Germline values: CDR1 SGHDN, CDR2 FVKESK. The CDR3 is 15 residues long. V lost 3 bases to trimming and J lost 4 bases, with 15 bases between them. Written as DNA, the CDR3 is TGTGCCAGCAGCCACGGCAGGGGTGGGGCCACTGAAGCTTTCTTT. Translation: CASSHGRGGATEAFF.

This clone turned up a few times. J is TRBJ1-3 and V is TRBV9, with D perhaps TRBD1 (6 bases). Germline V gene lookup returns CDR1 SGDLS and CDR2 YYNGEE. The CDR3 length is 16 residues. The V and J ends lost 5 bases and 0 bases respectively, with 15 bases between them. CDR3 nucleotide sequence: TGTGCCAGCAGTCCCGGGACACGAACCTCTGGAAACACCATATATTTT. It translates to CASSPGTRTSGNTIYF.

This sequence joins TRBV5-1 and TRBJ2-1; tentatively, D is TRBD2 (6 bases). The CDR3 consists of 15 residues. V lost 2 bases and J 6 bases, leaving 15 bases between the germline ends. Germline CDR1 is SGHRS and CDR2 is YFSETQ. CDR3 protein: CASSFGTRDLNEQFF. Written as DNA, the CDR3 is TGCGCCAGCAGCTTCGGGACTCGCGACCTCAATGAGCAGTTCTTC.

In its sample, this clone was seen a few times. The J gene is TRBJ2-7, the V gene TRBV5-1; 7 nucleotides match TRBD1. This CDR3 spans 13 amino acids. The ends lost 4 bases at V and 3 bases at J; junction bases unmatched: 4. Per the germline V gene, CDR1 is SGHRS and CDR2 is YFSETQ. CDR3 in DNA: TGCGCCAGCAGCCTGGGACAGCTCTACGAGCAGTACTTC. It specifies CASSLGQLYEQYF.

CDR3 loop: CSGGQPNEKLFF. The CDR3 DNA is TGCAGCGGCGGACAGCCTAATGAAAAACTGTTTTTT. The chain has TRBV29-1 and TRBJ1-4; tentative D call: TRBD1 (6 bases). Trimming removed 7 bases at V and 3 bases at J, with 9 bases between. The CDR3 is 12 residues long. Germline-derived CDR1 and CDR2 are SQVTM and ANQGSEA.

CDR3 DNA sequence: TGTGCCTGGGCAAGGGGCTTAAACACTGAAGCTTTCTTT. Protein: CAWARGLNTEAFF. V gene TRBV30 combines with J gene TRBJ1-1; D possibly corresponds to TRBD1 (5 bases). Per germline, CDR1 GTSNPN and CDR2 SVGIG (reference sequence). V lost 5 bases and J lost 2, with 12 bases in between. This CDR3 is built from 13 residues. The variable domain in full, with the rest retrieved from reference TRBV30 and TRBJ1-1, is SQTIHQWPATLVQPVGSPLSLECTVEGTSNPNLYWYRQAAGRGLQLLFYSVGIGQISSEVPQNLSASRPQDRQFILSSKKLLLSDSGFYLCAWARGLNTEAFFGQGTRLTVV.